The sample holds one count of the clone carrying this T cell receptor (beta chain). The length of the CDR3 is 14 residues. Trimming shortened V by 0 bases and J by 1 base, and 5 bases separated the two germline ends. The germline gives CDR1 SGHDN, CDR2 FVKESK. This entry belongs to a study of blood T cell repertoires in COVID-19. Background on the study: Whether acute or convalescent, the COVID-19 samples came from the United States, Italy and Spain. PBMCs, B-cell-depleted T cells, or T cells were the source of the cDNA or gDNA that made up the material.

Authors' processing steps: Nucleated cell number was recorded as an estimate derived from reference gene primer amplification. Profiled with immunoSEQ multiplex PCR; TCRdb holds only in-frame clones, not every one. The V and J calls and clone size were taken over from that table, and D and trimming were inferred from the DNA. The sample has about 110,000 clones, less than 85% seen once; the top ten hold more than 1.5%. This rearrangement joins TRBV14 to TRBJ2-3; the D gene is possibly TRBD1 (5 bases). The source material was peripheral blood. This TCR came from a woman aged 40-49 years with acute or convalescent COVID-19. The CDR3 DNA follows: TGTGCCAGCAGCCAAGACAGGGGCACAGATACGCAGTATTTT. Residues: CASSQDRGTDTQYF.